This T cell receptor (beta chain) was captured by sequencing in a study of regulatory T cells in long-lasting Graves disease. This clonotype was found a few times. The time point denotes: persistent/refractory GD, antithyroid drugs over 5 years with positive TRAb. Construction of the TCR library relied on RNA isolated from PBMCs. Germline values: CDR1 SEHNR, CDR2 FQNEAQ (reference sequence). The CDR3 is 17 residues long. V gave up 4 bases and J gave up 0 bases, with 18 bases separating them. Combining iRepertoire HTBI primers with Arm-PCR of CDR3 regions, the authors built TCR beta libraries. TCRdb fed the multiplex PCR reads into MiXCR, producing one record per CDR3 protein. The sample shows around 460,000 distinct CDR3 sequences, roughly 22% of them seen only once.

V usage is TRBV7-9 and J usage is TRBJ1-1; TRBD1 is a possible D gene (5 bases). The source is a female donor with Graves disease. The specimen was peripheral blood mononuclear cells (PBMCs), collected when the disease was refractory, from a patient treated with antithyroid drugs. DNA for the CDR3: TGTGCCAGCAGCTCGAAGAGGCAGGGTCGCATGAACACTGAAGCTTTCTTT. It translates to CASSSKRQGRMNTEAFF.